These 6 T cell receptor beta chains came from one sample sequenced in a study of T cell repertoires in cytomegalovirus infection. One entry per CDR3 protein, called by TCRdb with MiXCR from the reads. The sample carries around 770,000 distinct CDR3 sequences, approximately 32% recorded once. No cognate antigen is known for these TCRs. This material consisted of cultured CD8+ T cells from PBMCs, taken from culture after CMV antigen stimulation. The receptors derive from a human donor in good health (CMV status not recorded). Some clones in this sample may be carry-over from other donors' samples.

This sequence joins TRBV9 and TRBJ1-5, with D unresolved. V dropped 6 bases and J dropped 1 base, with 14 bases sitting between them. The CDR3 has 15 amino acids. CDR1 is SGDLS, CDR2 YYNGEE, per germline. This chain's CDR3 is CASTPGGGSNQPQHF. CDR3 in DNA: TGTGCCAGCACCCCAGGAGGAGGAAGCAATCAGCCCCAGCATTTT.

This clonotype showed up just a few times. The chain recombines TRBV7-9 with TRBJ1-3; D is possibly TRBD1 (5 bases). The CDR3 consists of 17 residues. Germline loops: CDR1 SEHNR, CDR2 FQNEAQ (reference sequence). Trimming took off 5 bases at V and 0 bases at J, with 17 bases between the two ends. This chain's CDR3 is CASSPRDAPTSGNTIYF. CDR3 DNA sequence: TGTGCCAGCAGCCCCCGGGACGCACCGACCTCTGGAAACACCATATATTTT.

This clonotype was picked up many times. This sequence joins TRBV6-1 and TRBJ2-2; TRBD2 is a possible D gene (6 bases). Between the trimmed V and J ends, which lost 6 bases and 3 bases, there was a span of 8 bases. Germline V CDR1 and CDR2: MNHNS, SASEGT. The CDR3 runs 13 residues. The CDR3 bases are TGTGCCAGCAGAGGGGACTACACCGGGGAGCTGTTTTTT. Translating it yields CASRGDYTGELFF.

J is TRBJ2-3 and V is TRBV18; D uncertain. From germline, CDR1 is KGHSH and CDR2 LQKENI. This CDR3 is built from 16 residues. Trimming left V 4 bases short and J 2 bases short, with 16 bases between. CDR3 in DNA: TGTGCCAGCTCACGACCCGGCCATGAAGACACAGATACGCAGTATTTT. Amino acid sequence: CASSRPGHEDTDTQYF. Filled out from reference TRBV18 and TRBJ2-3, the complete variable domain reads NAGVMQNPRHLVRRRGQEARLRCSPMKGHSHVYWYRQLPEEGLKFMVYLQKENIIDESGMPKERFSAEFPKEGPSILRIQQVVRGDSAAYFCASSRPGHEDTDTQYFGPGTRLTVL.

Only one count was recorded for this clonotype. The CDR3 sequence: CASSLSARNNQPQHF. CDR3 nucleotide sequence: TGTGCCAGCAGTTTATCAGCCCGAAACAATCAGCCCCAGCATTTT. The V call is TRBV27, the J call TRBJ1-5; D gene ambiguous. The CDR3 covers 15 residues. V lost 0 bases, J lost 3 bases, and 9 bases lay in between. CDR1 is MNHEY, CDR2 SMNVEV, per germline (reference sequence).

This clonotype was seen more than once but under ten times. The chain employs TRBV7-3 and TRBJ2-1, with D possibly being TRBD2 (5 bases). The germline gives CDR1 SGHTA, CDR2 FQGTGA. The CDR3 has 16 residues. The V end was cut by 6 bases, the J end by 6 bases, with 21 bases between. DNA of the CDR3: TGTGCCAGCAGTCTAATTCGGGCGGACCGGGGCAATGAGCAGTTCTTC. It yields the protein CASSLIRADRGNEQFF.